This T cell receptor (beta chain) was captured in a study of a mutant IDH1 vaccine in newly diagnosed glioma. Looking at the study overall: Week 35 was safety follow-up visit V12; week 47 was end-of-study visit V13.

Time point defined: week 47, end of study. The vaccine gave 300 ug of a 20-mer mutant IDH1 peptide subcutaneously per dose. Concerning this clone itself: The antigen remains unidentified.

Libraries were prepared by immunoSEQ multiplex PCR; TCRdb keeps only in-frame clonotypes and omits some of them. The sample carries about 94,000 clones, roughly nine tenths recorded once. The TCR was taken from a woman aged 50 to 65 with glioma. Sequencing used PBMCs, obtained from a glioma patient whose treatment included an IDH1 peptide vaccine.

CDR3 bases: TGTGCCAGCAGTTACCTAGCGGGAGGAGGCAATGAGCAGTTCTTC. Translation gives CASSYLAGGGNEQFF. The chain links TRBV27 to TRBJ2-1, with 11 bases lining up with TRBD2. Germline V lookup: CDR1 MNHEY, CDR2 SMNVEV (reference sequence). The CDR3 extends over 15 amino acids. Trimming at V came to 4 bases and at J to 6 bases, leaving 5 bases not matched to a gene.